Listed below are T cell receptor beta chains from one sample, sequenced in a study of monozygotic twins with inflammatory bowel disease. TCRdb reprocessed the 5' RACE reads, with one entry per CDR3 protein and no DNA. The sample has about 380,000 distinct CDR3 sequences. Input material: blood. The receptors derive from a human donor with ulcerative colitis or Crohn's disease, or a healthy co-twin of an affected twin (not recorded which). Each CDR3 is given with its conserved first and last residue.

j_call v_call cdr3_length cdr3_aa
TRBJ2-1 TRBV4-3 16 CASSQEPGLGYNEQFF
TRBJ2-7 TRBV5-5 15 CASSLDSGSWYEQYF
TRBJ1-2 TRBV5-1 16 CASSLPGAGGNYGYTF
TRBJ2-7 TRBV7-2 15 CASSLGTGTLYEQYF
TRBJ2-2 TRBV5-1 16 CASASSGTGAYGELFF
TRBJ2-5 TRBV28 15 CASRFGGRPQETQYF
TRBJ2-4 TRBV7-2 16 CASSLGTGVAKNMQYF
TRBJ2-7 TRBV20-1 14 CSALSKTSSYEQYF
TRBJ1-6 TRBV4-3 17 CASSQGLGGVGNSPLHF
TRBJ2-1 TRBV11-2 15 CASSLVGPLYNEQFF
TRBJ1-2 TRBV3-1 14 CASSLDRQDYGYTF
TRBJ2-3 TRBV11-2 19 CASRGSGGGRVHSTDTQYF
TRBJ1-4 TRBV4-3 16 CASSQAGTGESEKLFF
TRBJ2-6 TRBV6-5 18 CASSSRHTRFSGANVLTF
TRBJ1-5 TRBV12-3/TRBV12-4 16 CASSPGTVYSNQPQHF
TRBJ2-4 TRBV4-3 18 CASSQDFRTGRGKNIQYF
TRBJ2-1 TRBV28 17 CASGGTGSHPYYNEQFF
TRBJ2-4 TRBV5-1 15 CASSAPEGAGNIQYF
TRBJ1-1 TRBV5-1 15 CASSLADRLNTEAFF
TRBJ2-7 TRBV3-1 16 CASSQGGQSQTYEQYF
TRBJ2-2 TRBV10-3 15 CAISDPGFDTGELFF
TRBJ1-1 TRBV4-1 15 CASSQEPGMNTEAFF
TRBJ2-1 TRBV20-1 14 CSARGGTGLREQFF
TRBJ2-7 TRBV21-1 17 CASSNFRIGTGSYEQYF
TRBJ1-5 TRBV30 13 CAWTARSNQPQHF
TRBJ1-2 TRBV27 15 CASSLYYRGSGGYTF
TRBJ1-1 TRBV20-1 16 CSASGAGWEGIAEAFF
TRBJ2-5 TRBV7-6 14 CASSSPDREETQYF
TRBJ1-2 TRBV27 15 CASRISFWENYGYTF